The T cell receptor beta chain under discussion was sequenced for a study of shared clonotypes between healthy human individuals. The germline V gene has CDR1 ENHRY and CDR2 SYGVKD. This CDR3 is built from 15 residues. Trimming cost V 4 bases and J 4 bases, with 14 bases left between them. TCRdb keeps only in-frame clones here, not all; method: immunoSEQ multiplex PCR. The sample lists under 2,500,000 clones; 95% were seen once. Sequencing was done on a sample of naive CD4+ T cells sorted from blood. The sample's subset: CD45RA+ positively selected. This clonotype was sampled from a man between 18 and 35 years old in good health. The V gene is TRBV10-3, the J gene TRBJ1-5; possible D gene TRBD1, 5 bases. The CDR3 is CAISGKDGGNQPQHF. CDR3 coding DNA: TGTGCCATCAGTGGGAAGGACGGGGGGAATCAGCCCCAGCATTTT.